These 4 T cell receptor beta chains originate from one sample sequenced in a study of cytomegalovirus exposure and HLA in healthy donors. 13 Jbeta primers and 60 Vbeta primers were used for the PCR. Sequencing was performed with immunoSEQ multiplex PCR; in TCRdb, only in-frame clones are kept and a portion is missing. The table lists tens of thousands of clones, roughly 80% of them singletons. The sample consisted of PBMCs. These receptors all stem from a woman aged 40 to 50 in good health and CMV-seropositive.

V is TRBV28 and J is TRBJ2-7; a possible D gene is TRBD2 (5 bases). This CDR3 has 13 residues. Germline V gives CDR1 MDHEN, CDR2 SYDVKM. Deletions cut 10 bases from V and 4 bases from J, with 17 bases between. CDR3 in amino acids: CATHPRTGYEQYF. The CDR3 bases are TGTGCCACCCACCCCCGGACGGGGTACGAGCAGTACTTC.

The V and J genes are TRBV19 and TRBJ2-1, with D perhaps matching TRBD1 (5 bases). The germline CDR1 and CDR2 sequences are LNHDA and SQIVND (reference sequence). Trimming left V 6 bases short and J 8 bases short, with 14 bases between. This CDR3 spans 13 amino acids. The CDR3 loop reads CASRTEPWDEQFF. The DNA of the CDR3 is TGTGCCAGTAGGACAGAGCCTTGGGATGAGCAGTTCTTC.

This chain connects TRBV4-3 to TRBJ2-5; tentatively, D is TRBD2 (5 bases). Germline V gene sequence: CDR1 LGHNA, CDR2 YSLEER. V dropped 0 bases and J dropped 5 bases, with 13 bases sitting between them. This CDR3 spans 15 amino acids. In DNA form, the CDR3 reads TGCGCCAGCAGCCAAGATCCTAGTACGGGGGAGACCCAGTACTTC. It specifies CASSQDPSTGETQYF.

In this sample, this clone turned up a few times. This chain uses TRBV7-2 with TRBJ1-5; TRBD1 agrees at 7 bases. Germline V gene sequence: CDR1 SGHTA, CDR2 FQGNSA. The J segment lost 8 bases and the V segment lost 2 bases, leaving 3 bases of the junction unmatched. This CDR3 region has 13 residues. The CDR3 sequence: CASSLQGEEPQHF. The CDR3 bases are TGTGCCAGCAGCTTACAGGGGGAGGAGCCCCAGCATTTT.